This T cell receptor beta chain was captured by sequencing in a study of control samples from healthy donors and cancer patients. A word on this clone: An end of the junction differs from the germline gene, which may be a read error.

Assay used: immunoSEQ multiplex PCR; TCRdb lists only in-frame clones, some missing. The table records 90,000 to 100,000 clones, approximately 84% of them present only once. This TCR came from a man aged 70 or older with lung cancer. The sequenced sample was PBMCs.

CDR3 in DNA: TGTGCCAGCAGCTTTAGTACGGGATCCATACATTTC. Translation gives CASSFSTGSIHF. The gene calls are TRBV7-9 and TRBJ2-7; D perhaps matches TRBD2 (5 bases). Looked up from germline, CDR1 is SEHNR and CDR2 is FQNEAQ (reference sequence). The CDR3 extends over 12 amino acids.